A selection of T cell receptor beta chains follows, all from one sample in a study of T cell responses to AZD1222 COVID-19 vaccine. Measured with immunoSEQ multiplex PCR; TCRdb has only the in-frame clones, and not every one. Here the sample spans 80,000 or so clones, roughly 90% being singletons. The sequencing used peripheral blood, collected 28 days after the second AZD1222 dose. These receptors were collected from an adult who received the AZD1222 COVID-19 vaccine. Both conserved end residues are part of each CDR3. Each record gives: CDR3 protein, CDR3 DNA, clone size, D gene, V gene, J gene. A D gene is named only where the DNA matches it firmly. Some rows mark clone size as missing; the rest say once, few, many or name a class of expanded clone.

CDR3aa: CASRDPTGDATNEKLFF
CDR3nt: TGCGCCAGCCGAGACCCCACAGGGGATGCAACTAATGAAAAACTGTTTTTT
abundance: -
d_gene: TRBD1
v_gene: TRBV5-1
j_gene: TRBJ1-4

CDR3aa: CASSPQQDNYGYTF
CDR3nt: TGTGCCAGTAGTCCTCAACAGGATAACTATGGCTACACCTTC
abundance: -
d_gene: -
v_gene: TRBV19
j_gene: TRBJ1-2

CDR3aa: CASSQDFGQGYEKLFF
CDR3nt: TGTGCCAGCAGCCAAGATTTTGGGCAGGGGTATGAAAAACTGTTTTTT
abundance: -
d_gene: -
v_gene: TRBV3-1/TRBV3-2
j_gene: TRBJ1-4

CDR3aa: CASSLAKGGGYNQPQHF
CDR3nt: TGTGCCAGCAGCTTAGCCAAAGGGGGCGGATACAATCAGCCCCAGCATTTT
abundance: -
d_gene: TRBD1
v_gene: TRBV7-9
j_gene: TRBJ1-5

CDR3aa: CASSYLAGLVGGYTF
CDR3nt: TGTGCCAGCAGTTATTTGGCAGGGCTTGTTGGTGGCTACACCTTC
abundance: -
d_gene: -
v_gene: TRBV6-2/TRBV6-3
j_gene: TRBJ1-2

CDR3aa: CASPPIANYGYTF
CDR3nt: TGTGCCTCACCTCCGATAGCTAACTATGGCTACACCTTC
abundance: -
d_gene: -
v_gene: TRBV30
j_gene: TRBJ1-2

CDR3aa: CASSPPYRGNTIYF
CDR3nt: TGTGCCAGCAGCCCGCCTTACAGGGGAAACACCATATATTTT
abundance: -
d_gene: -
v_gene: TRBV3-1/TRBV3-2
j_gene: TRBJ1-3

CDR3aa: CASSEEGTSRETQYF
CDR3nt: TGTGCCAGCAGCGAAGAAGGGACTAGCCGGGAGACCCAGTACTTC
abundance: -
d_gene: TRBD2
v_gene: TRBV9
j_gene: TRBJ2-5

CDR3aa: CASSSKGLAVPNEQFF
CDR3nt: TGTGCCAGCAGCAGCAAAGGACTAGCGGTCCCCAATGAGCAGTTCTTC
abundance: -
d_gene: TRBD2
v_gene: TRBV7-8
j_gene: TRBJ2-1

CDR3aa: CASSYRGTNTEAFF
CDR3nt: TGTGCCAGCAGTTACCGGGGGACCAACACTGAAGCTTTCTTT
abundance: -
d_gene: -
v_gene: TRBV6-5
j_gene: TRBJ1-1

CDR3aa: CASSSLSGGVRSPLHF
CDR3nt: TGTGCCAGCAGCTCCTTGTCGGGGGGCGTCCGTTCACCCCTCCACTTT
abundance: -
d_gene: -
v_gene: TRBV7-9
j_gene: TRBJ1-6

CDR3aa: CASSGGTSGSYEQYF
CDR3nt: TGTGCCAGCAGCGGGGGGACTAGCGGGTCCTACGAGCAGTACTTC
abundance: -
d_gene: TRBD2
v_gene: TRBV13
j_gene: TRBJ2-7

CDR3aa: CASSHIKGSQPGNQPQHF
CDR3nt: TGTGCCAGCAGTCATATTAAGGGATCGCAACCAGGCAATCAGCCCCAGCATTTT
abundance: -
d_gene: -
v_gene: TRBV28
j_gene: TRBJ1-5

CDR3aa: CASSAMEETQYF
CDR3nt: TGTGCCAGCAGCGCGATGGAGGAGACCCAGTACTTC
abundance: -
d_gene: -
v_gene: TRBV7-9
j_gene: TRBJ2-5

CDR3aa: CSARGNTEAFF
CDR3nt: TGCAGTGCTAGGGGGAACACTGAAGCTTTCTTT
abundance: -
d_gene: -
v_gene: TRBV20-1
j_gene: TRBJ1-1

CDR3aa: CASSLRLWDRGHGTDTQYF
CDR3nt: TGCGCCAGCAGCTTGAGATTGTGGGACAGGGGGCATGGAACAGATACGCAGTATTTT
abundance: -
d_gene: TRBD1
v_gene: TRBV5-1
j_gene: TRBJ2-3

CDR3aa: CASSLNRGEKLFF
CDR3nt: TGTGCCAGCAGCCTCAACAGGGGTGAAAAACTGTTTTTT
abundance: -
d_gene: TRBD1
v_gene: TRBV6-5
j_gene: TRBJ1-4

CDR3aa: CASSAPGWGGRAHTQYF
CDR3nt: TGTGCCAGCAGTGCCCCGGGTTGGGGCGGGAGGGCACATACGCAGTATTTT
abundance: -
d_gene: TRBD2
v_gene: TRBV28
j_gene: TRBJ2-3

CDR3aa: CASSVTSTAGELFF
CDR3nt: TGTGCCAGTAGTGTGACTAGTACGGCCGGGGAGCTGTTTTTT
abundance: -
d_gene: -
v_gene: TRBV19
j_gene: TRBJ2-2

CDR3aa: CASSFSGGDTEAFF
CDR3nt: TGTGCCAGCAGCTTCTCTGGAGGGGACACTGAAGCTTTCTTT
abundance: -
d_gene: -
v_gene: TRBV7-2
j_gene: TRBJ1-1

CDR3aa: CASSEGPGDNEQFF
CDR3nt: TGTGCCAGCAGTGAAGGCCCGGGAGACAATGAGCAGTTCTTC
abundance: -
d_gene: -
v_gene: TRBV2
j_gene: TRBJ2-1

CDR3aa: CASSLGRAGTAGAYEQYF
CDR3nt: TGTGCCAGCAGCTTAGGGCGGGCCGGGACCGCAGGAGCCTACGAGCAGTACTTC
abundance: -
d_gene: -
v_gene: TRBV13
j_gene: TRBJ2-7

CDR3aa: CASSLFGAQETQYF
CDR3nt: TGCGCCAGCAGCTTGTTTGGGGCCCAAGAGACCCAGTACTTC
abundance: -
d_gene: -
v_gene: TRBV5-1
j_gene: TRBJ2-5

CDR3aa: CASSLVAGEATEAFF
CDR3nt: TGCGCCAGCAGCTTGGTGGCAGGGGAGGCCACTGAAGCTTTCTTT
abundance: -
d_gene: -
v_gene: TRBV5-1
j_gene: TRBJ1-1

CDR3aa: CASSLATSGKYEQYF
CDR3nt: TGTGCCAGCAGCTTAGCGACTAGCGGGAAATACGAGCAGTACTTC
abundance: -
d_gene: TRBD2
v_gene: TRBV11-2
j_gene: TRBJ2-7

CDR3aa: CASQGQGALNTEAFF
CDR3nt: TGTGCCAGCCAGGGACAGGGGGCTTTGAACACTGAAGCTTTCTTT
abundance: -
d_gene: TRBD1
v_gene: TRBV25-1
j_gene: TRBJ1-1

CDR3aa: CASSPLGYYEQYF
CDR3nt: TGTGCCAGCAGCCCCCTCGGTTACTACGAGCAGTACTTC
abundance: -
d_gene: -
v_gene: TRBV7-2
j_gene: TRBJ2-7

CDR3aa: CASSSGLTLMDEQFF
CDR3nt: TGCGCCAGCAGCTCGGGCCTAACCCTTATGGATGAGCAGTTCTTC
abundance: -
d_gene: -
v_gene: TRBV5-1
j_gene: TRBJ2-1

CDR3aa: CASTGQGPYEQYF
CDR3nt: TGTGCCAGCACTGGACAGGGGCCCTACGAGCAGTACTTC
abundance: -
d_gene: TRBD1
v_gene: TRBV28
j_gene: TRBJ2-7

CDR3aa: CASSSDQTKLQETQYF
CDR3nt: TGTGCCAGCAGTTCGGATCAGACTAAGCTACAAGAGACCCAGTACTTC
abundance: -
d_gene: -
v_gene: TRBV28
j_gene: TRBJ2-5

CDR3aa: CASSFGRPTDTQYF
CDR3nt: TGTGCCAGCAGCTTTGGTAGGCCCACAGATACGCAGTATTTT
abundance: -
d_gene: -
v_gene: TRBV7-8
j_gene: TRBJ2-3

CDR3aa: CASSETLAGGPTGELFF
CDR3nt: TGCGCCAGCAGCGAGACTCTAGCGGGAGGCCCCACCGGGGAGCTGTTTTTT
abundance: once
d_gene: TRBD2
v_gene: TRBV4-1
j_gene: TRBJ2-2

CDR3aa: CASSLGGVASTDTQYF
CDR3nt: TGCGCCAGCAGCTTAGGGGGGGTTGCCAGCACAGATACGCAGTATTTT
abundance: -
d_gene: -
v_gene: TRBV5-1
j_gene: TRBJ2-3

CDR3aa: CASSLNIGTGNTEAFF
CDR3nt: TGTGCCAGCAGCTTAAATATAGGGACAGGGAACACTGAAGCTTTCTTT
abundance: -
d_gene: TRBD1
v_gene: TRBV7-6
j_gene: TRBJ1-1

CDR3aa: CASSGTANTGELFF
CDR3nt: TGCGCCAGCAGCGGGACCGCCAACACCGGGGAGCTGTTTTTT
abundance: -
d_gene: -
v_gene: TRBV5-1
j_gene: TRBJ2-2

CDR3aa: CASRTGINTEAFF
CDR3nt: TGTGCCAGCAGGACAGGCATTAACACTGAAGCTTTCTTT
abundance: -
d_gene: -
v_gene: TRBV25-1
j_gene: TRBJ1-1

CDR3aa: CASSLGGYEQYF
CDR3nt: TGTGCCAGCAGCTTGGGGGGATACGAGCAGTACTTC
abundance: -
d_gene: -
v_gene: TRBV5-6
j_gene: TRBJ2-7